The 10 T cell receptor beta chains given below trace back to one sample, sequenced in a study of OX40 agonist ivuxolimab in advanced cancers. Assay: immunoSEQ multiplex PCR; the TCRdb copy retains only in-frame clones and omits some. This table holds roughly 90,000 clones, 85% to 95% found once. This sample comprised CD4+ or CD8+ T cells sorted from blood, obtained in a trial of the OX40 agonist ivuxolimab. These TCRs come from an adult with an advanced solid tumor such as melanoma, head and neck, liver or kidney cancer.

The gene calls are TRBV7-2 and TRBJ1-5, with D perhaps TRBD1 (5 bases). The V gene lost 3 bases and the J gene lost 3 bases, with 9 bases spanning the gap. The V gene's germline CDR1 is SGHTA and CDR2 FQGNSA. This CDR3 is 14 amino acids long. Written as DNA, the CDR3 is TGTGCCAGCAGCTTCGGGGGGACCAATCAGCCCCAGCATTTT. Translated, it gives CASSFGGTNQPQHF.

The rearrangement joins TRBV21-1 to TRBJ1-2; the DNA was not compared with TRBD1, the D call given in the table. TRBV21-1 is annotated as a pseudogene. The CDR3 has 15 amino acids. The CDR3 DNA follows: TGTGCTTCTTCGACAGGACCGCCTTGGAGTACTGGCTACACCTTC. It is translated as CASSTGPPWSTGYTF.

The rearrangement links TRBV6-1 to TRBJ2-2; D may correspond to TRBD1 or TRBD2 (5 bases each). The CDR3 runs to 13 residues. V lost 6 bases, J lost 7 bases, and 12 bases lay in between. Germline lookup yields CDR1 MNHNS and CDR2 SASEGT. The CDR3 sequence: CASSRAGSGELFF. CDR3 bases: TGTGCCAGCAGCAGGGCGGGCAGCGGGGAGCTGTTTTTT.

CDR3 region: CASSTPGTGSTDTQYF. The CDR3 DNA follows: TGTGCCAGCAGCACCCCCGGGACAGGTAGCACAGATACGCAGTATTTT. The V call is TRBV9, the J call TRBJ2-3; 8 nucleotides line up with TRBD1. The CDR3 covers 16 residues. The germline gives CDR1 SGDLS, CDR2 YYNGEE. V lost 4 bases to trimming and J lost 0 bases; unmatched junction nucleotides: 7.

The rearrangement links TRBV2 to TRBJ2-1, with a possible D match to TRBD1 (6 bases). The V and J ends lost 5 bases and 9 bases respectively, with 14 bases between them. The germline CDR1 and CDR2 sequences are SNHLY and FYNNEI. This CDR3 has 13 amino acids. CDR3 sequence (DNA): TGTGCCAGCAGTCATCCTCAGGGGACTGAGCAGTTCTTC. Amino acid sequence: CASSHPQGTEQFF.

This sequence joins TRBV5-1 and TRBJ2-7; D gene uncertain. The ends were cut back, 5 bases at V and 2 bases at J, with 17 bases in the middle. CDR1 is SGHRS and CDR2 is YFSETQ in the germline V gene. The CDR3 totals 15 residues. This CDR3 reads CASSQSNGEAYEQYF. CDR3 in DNA: TGCGCCAGCAGTCAATCTAACGGAGAGGCCTACGAGCAGTACTTC.

The chain has TRBV5-1 and TRBJ1-1; D gene ambiguous. Germline V gene lookup returns CDR1 SGHRS and CDR2 YFSETQ. The CDR3 loop spans 13 amino acids. Trimming left V 4 bases short and J 4 bases short, with 11 bases between. CDR3 sequence reads: CASSPNSITEAFF. As DNA, the CDR3 is TGCGCCAGCAGCCCTAATTCGATCACTGAAGCTTTCTTT.

This clone came up a few times. This chain joins TRBV7-3 and TRBJ2-5; TRBD1 agrees at 9 bases. V dropped 2 bases and J dropped 4; count of bases not matched to a gene: 5. Looked up from germline, CDR1 is SGHTA and CDR2 is FQGTGA. This CDR3 comprises 15 residues. The CDR3 here is CASSLRPGQGETQYF. The CDR3 DNA reads TGTGCCAGCAGCTTACGACCGGGACAGGGAGAGACCCAGTACTTC.

The chain recombines TRBV6-1 with TRBJ2-7; TRBD1 or TRBD2 may be the D gene (5 bases each). This CDR3 spans 15 amino acids. V was shortened by 6 bases and J by 4 bases, with 19 bases between the two germline ends. Germline CDR1 is MNHNS and CDR2 is SASEGT. CDR3 DNA: TGTGCCAGCAGCCCGGGACCTATAAATAGTTACGAGCAGTACTTC. It translates to CASSPGPINSYEQYF.

This clone was seen once. The gene calls are TRBV5-5 and TRBJ2-1, with 8 bases aligning to TRBD1. CDR1 is SGHKS, CDR2 YYEKEE, per germline (reference sequence). The CDR3 spans 14 residues. V lost 0 bases and J lost 7; bases outside the gene matches: 3. The CDR3 DNA reads TGTGCCAGCAGCTTGGGCAGGGGGCTGAATGAGCAGTTCTTC. Translated: CASSLGRGLNEQFF.